One sample yielded the 24 T cell receptor beta chains listed below, sequenced in a study of PD-1 blockade in classical Hodgkin lymphoma. Assay: immunoSEQ multiplex PCR; the TCRdb copy retains only in-frame clones and omits some. The data contain 90,000 to 130,000 clones, approximately 90% of them singletons. All patients experienced relapse after autologous stem cell transplantation, and brentuximab vedotin exposure was variable. The material was peripheral blood mononuclear cells (PBMCs), obtained before the second cycle of nivolumab. These receptors all stem from a human donor with classical Hodgkin lymphoma.

About this clone: This CDR3 is also generated by other DNA sequences in the sample. This rearrangement joins TRBV29-1 to TRBJ1-1; possible D gene TRBD1, 6 bases. Germline V CDR1 and CDR2: SQVTM, ANQGSEA. V dropped 0 bases and J dropped 1 base, with 9 bases sitting between them. The CDR3 sequence is 14 residues long. The CDR3 DNA reads as TGCAGCGTTGAAGACCCGACAGGGAACACTGAAGCTTTCTTT. Translated: CSVEDPTGNTEAFF.

This rearrangement joins TRBV19 to TRBJ2-2, with D unresolved. V lost 5 bases and J 4 bases, leaving 5 bases between the germline ends. The CDR3 runs to 12 residues. CDR1 LNHDA and CDR2 SQIVND come from the germline V gene (reference sequence). The CDR3: CASSRRTGELFF. In DNA form, the CDR3 reads TGTGCCAGTAGTCGTCGCACCGGGGAGCTGTTTTTT.

The genes are TRBV5-1 and TRBJ2-7; TRBD2 is a possible D gene (6 bases). Germline assignment: CDR1 SGHRS and CDR2 YFSETQ. Trimming removed 4 bases at V and 0 bases at J, with 14 bases between. The CDR3 has 15 amino acids. CDR3 sequence (DNA): TGCGCCAGCAGCCCCCGTGGAGGGACCTCCTACGAGCAGTACTTC. Its translation: CASSPRGGTSYEQYF.

The gene calls are TRBV4-1 and TRBJ2-4; 8 nucleotides align to TRBD1. The V gene end was trimmed by 4 bases and the J gene end by 6 bases; junction bases not matched to a gene: 11. This CDR3 has 16 amino acids. Germline values: CDR1 MGHRA, CDR2 YSYEKL. CDR3 DNA: TGCGCCAGCAGCCCAGACCCGACAGGGGTGGGAAACATTCAGTACTTC. It yields the protein CASSPDPTGVGNIQYF.

V is TRBV4-2 and J is TRBJ2-7; maybe TRBD2 (5 bases). Trimming removed 0 bases from V and 0 bases from J, with 9 bases in between. Germline lookup yields CDR1 LGHNA and CDR2 YNFKEQ. The CDR3 is 15 amino acids. CDR3 region: CASSQDLGSSYEQYF. DNA for the CDR3: TGTGCCAGCAGCCAAGACCTAGGGAGCTCCTACGAGCAGTACTTC.

This chain links TRBV19 with TRBJ1-1, with 7 bases lining up with TRBD1. This CDR3 spans 14 amino acids. CDR1 LNHDA and CDR2 SQIVND come from the germline V gene (reference sequence). V shed 3 bases, J shed 3 bases, and the junction held 4 bases outside the gene matches. Here the CDR3 DNA reads TGTGCCAGTAGTATCCGGGACAGATACACTGAAGCTTTCTTT. Amino acids: CASSIRDRYTEAFF.

The V gene is TRBV7-2, the J gene TRBJ2-3; D not resolved. The CDR3 is 13 residues long. Looked up from germline, CDR1 is SGHTA and CDR2 is FQGNSA. Trimming removed 5 bases at V and 11 bases at J, with 17 bases between. CDR3 protein: CASSPLEPLEQYF. CDR3 coding DNA: TGTGCCAGCAGCCCTCTGGAACCGCTGGAGCAGTATTTT.

This chain uses TRBV19 with TRBJ2-7, with 9 bases that match TRBD2. Trimming at V came to 9 bases and at J to 2 bases, leaving 2 bases not matched to a gene. The CDR3 spans 12 residues. CDR1 is LNHDA, CDR2 SQIVND, per germline (reference sequence). CDR3 sequence reads: CARGLAAYEQYF. CDR3 sequence (DNA): TGTGCCAGGGGACTAGCCGCCTACGAGCAGTACTTC.

Notes on this clone: Other DNA sequences from this sample encode an identical CDR3 as well. The CDR3 coding sequence is TGTGCCTGGAGTCAGTCCTACGAGCAGTACTTC. Translated: CAWSQSYEQYF. V is TRBV30 and J is TRBJ2-7, with D unclear. The germline V and J ends were trimmed by 2 bases and 1 base, with 3 bases remaining between them. Germline assignment: CDR1 GTSNPN and CDR2 SVGIG (reference sequence). This CDR3 has 11 amino acids.

The chain is built from TRBV7-2 and TRBJ2-3; 14 positions agree with TRBD2. From germline, CDR1 is SGHTA and CDR2 FQGNSA. The J segment lost 5 bases and the V segment lost 5 bases, leaving 15 bases of the junction unmatched. The CDR3 is made up of 19 amino acids. CDR3 residues: CASSTRLAGGIKVKDTQYF. DNA of the CDR3: TGTGCCAGCAGCACCAGACTAGCGGGAGGGATTAAAGTCAAAGATACGCAGTATTTT. Full variable domain (rest looked up from reference TRBV7-2 and TRBJ2-3): GAGVSQSPSNKVTEKGKDVELRCDPISGHTALYWYRQSLGQGLEFLIYFQGNSAPDKSGLPSDRFSAERTGGSVSTLTIQRTQQEDSAVYLCASSTRLAGGIKVKDTQYFGPGTRLTVL.

This clone was recorded only once. The chain is built from TRBV5-1 and TRBJ2-7, with 9 nucleotides matching TRBD1. Germline CDR1 is SGHRS and CDR2 is YFSETQ. Trimming removed 0 bases from V and 3 bases from J; junction bases left unmatched: 10. The CDR3 spans 17 residues. DNA for the CDR3: TGCGCCAGCAGCTTGGTAGGACAGGGGAAGAAGGGCTACGAGCAGTACTTC. This codes for CASSLVGQGKKGYEQYF.

The chain links TRBV29-1 to TRBJ2-7; perhaps TRBD1 as D (5 bases). This CDR3 spans 14 amino acids. From germline, CDR1 is SQVTM and CDR2 ANQGSEA. V lost 4 bases and J 3 bases, leaving 16 bases between the germline ends. This CDR3 reads CSVAPRAANYEQYF. The CDR3 coding sequence is TGCAGCGTTGCCCCCAGGGCGGCCAACTACGAGCAGTACTTC.

This rearrangement joins TRBV11-3 to TRBJ2-1; D might be TRBD1 (6 bases). The CDR3 consists of 13 residues. The V end was cut by 3 bases, the J end by 5 bases, with 8 bases between. Per the germline V gene, CDR1 is SGHNT and CDR2 is YENEEA. CDR3 loop: CASSFNRDNEQFF. The CDR3 nucleotides are TGTGCCAGCAGCTTTAACAGGGACAATGAGCAGTTCTTC.

This clone was seen a single time. V and J are TRBV27 and TRBJ1-3; D possibly corresponds to TRBD1 (5 bases). Germline CDR1 MNHEY, CDR2 SMNVEV (reference sequence). Trimming stripped 0 bases from V and 2 bases from J, with 14 bases between. This CDR3 is built from 17 residues. The CDR3 sequence: CASSLSGLTTAGNTIYF. The CDR3 region has the DNA TGTGCCAGCAGTTTATCGGGGCTCACGACGGCTGGAAACACCATATATTTT.

The rearrangement joins TRBV6-1 to TRBJ1-5, with TRBD1 as a possible D gene (6 bases). The CDR3 contains 16 residues. Trimming pared 6 bases from V and 4 bases from J, leaving 19 bases between. Germline loops: CDR1 MNHNS, CDR2 SASEGT. Here the CDR3 reads CASREPGVGKNQPQHF. The CDR3 DNA follows: TGTGCCAGCAGGGAACCAGGGGTGGGAAAAAATCAGCCCCAGCATTTT.

This sequence joins TRBV30 and TRBJ1-1, with 9 bases lining up with TRBD1. The germline gives CDR1 GTSNPN, CDR2 SVGIG (reference sequence). The J segment lost 5 bases and the V segment lost 3 bases, leaving 7 bases of the junction unmatched. This CDR3 contains 14 residues. DNA for the CDR3: TGTGCCTGGAGCACGGACAGGGGATTTACTGAAGCTTTCTTT. Its translation: CAWSTDRGFTEAFF.

The chain uses TRBV19 and TRBJ2-2, with 7 bases lining up with TRBD1. The germline V gene has CDR1 LNHDA and CDR2 SQIVND (reference sequence). The length of the CDR3 is 14 residues. With 5 bases clipped from V and 6 bases from J, the junction kept 6 bases outside the gene matches. The DNA of the CDR3 is TGTGCCAGTAGTGCCGACAGGGTGGCCGGGGAGCTGTTTTTT. Protein: CASSADRVAGELFF.

In this sample, this clone turned up once. The chain uses TRBV7-2 and TRBJ1-1; D is ambiguous. This CDR3 has 15 residues. Germline V gene lookup returns CDR1 SGHTA and CDR2 FQGNSA. Trimming removed 1 base at V and 1 base at J, with 10 bases between. As DNA, the CDR3 is TGTGCCAGCAGCTTAGAACGGGGAAGGAACACTGAAGCTTTCTTT. This sequence encodes CASSLERGRNTEAFF.

The chain joins TRBV4-3 to TRBJ2-7; 14 positions match TRBD2. V was pared by 4 bases and J by 3 bases, with 5 bases of the junction left unmatched. From germline, CDR1 is LGHNA and CDR2 YSLEER. The length of the CDR3 is 16 residues. Here the CDR3 DNA reads TGCGCCAGCAGCCCGGGACTAGCGGGGGCAAGCTACGAGCAGTACTTC. Translation: CASSPGLAGASYEQYF.

This rearrangement joins TRBV5-1 to TRBJ2-1, with D perhaps TRBD2 (6 bases). The ends were cut back, 0 bases at V and 5 bases at J, with 12 bases in the middle. Germline V gene data show CDR1 as SGHRS and CDR2 as YFSETQ. The CDR3 totals 15 residues. In DNA form, the CDR3 reads TGCGCCAGCAGCTTGGTGCTAGCGAACGACAATGAGCAGTTCTTC. Protein sequence: CASSLVLANDNEQFF.

The genes are TRBV28 and TRBJ2-1; 8 bases align to TRBD2. Trimming at V came to 5 bases and at J to 3 bases, leaving 6 bases not matched to a gene. CDR1 is MDHEN and CDR2 is SYDVKM in the germline V gene. The CDR3 contains 15 residues. Written as DNA, the CDR3 is TGTGCCAGCAGTCCCAGCGGGAGAGGCTACAATGAGCAGTTCTTC. It encodes CASSPSGRGYNEQFF.

V gene TRBV4-1 combines with J gene TRBJ2-2; TRBD1 is a possible D gene (6 bases). In germline, CDR1 is MGHRA, CDR2 YSYEKL. The length of the CDR3 is 14 residues. V was trimmed by 4 bases and J by 6 bases, leaving 12 bases between them. In DNA, the CDR3 is TGCGCCAGCAGCCCACTGAAGGGGGCCGGGGAGCTGTTTTTT. It codes for CASSPLKGAGELFF.

This rearrangement joins TRBV4-1 to TRBJ1-2; weak D call: TRBD1 (6 bases). Per germline, CDR1 MGHRA and CDR2 YSYEKL. There are 17 residues in the CDR3. V was clipped by 2 bases and J by 1 base, with 17 bases between them. The CDR3 is CASSQPTKGQFNYGYTF. DNA of the CDR3: TGCGCCAGCAGCCAACCGACGAAAGGACAGTTTAACTATGGCTACACCTTC.

This clone was seen just once. For the CDR3, the DNA is TGTGCCAGCAGCTTAGAAGGAAACTATGGCTACACCTTC. Its translation: CASSLEGNYGYTF. The chain couples TRBV7-9 to TRBJ1-2; D not certain. Germline V gene data show CDR1 as SEHNR and CDR2 as FQNEAQ (reference sequence). Trimming stripped 1 base from V and 2 bases from J, with 5 bases between. This CDR3 spans 13 amino acids.